A selection of T cell receptor beta chains follows, all from one sample in a study of response to subunit inactivated influenza vaccine. Using its own MiXCR run on the RT-PCR reads, TCRdb lists one record per CDR3 protein. Of about 650,000 distinct CDR3 sequences in the sample, 13% to 15% were seen once. This material consisted of PBMCs from blood, taken around 15 days before vaccination. These receptors all come from a man over 45 who received an inactivated influenza vaccine. Both conserved end residues are part of each CDR3. The D gene is left open where the match is weak. Not all rows give a size; the values are once, few, many and, for expanded clones, a class.

TGTGCCAGCAGTGACGGGCCGCGGGATACGCAGTATTTT,CASSDGPRDTQYF,-,TRBV6-4,TRBJ2-3,few
TGCGCCAGCAGAGCAGACAGGGGGAACACTGAAGCTTTCTTT,CASRADRGNTEAFF,TRBD1,TRBV5-1,TRBJ1-1,-
TGCGCCAGCAGCCAAGGTCGGCTAGCGGGGGGGAGACAAGAGACCCAGTACTTC,CASSQGRLAGGRQETQYF,TRBD2,TRBV4-3,TRBJ2-5,few
TGTGCCAGCGTTTCGGAGGGGGGAAACACCATATATTTT,CASVSEGGNTIYF,-,TRBV12-3/TRBV12-4,TRBJ1-3,few
TGTGCCAGCAGCCAAGATTGGGGGAACGAGCAGTACTTC,CASSQDWGNEQYF,-,TRBV3-1,TRBJ2-7,many
TGTGCCAGCTCACCATTTGAGCAGGGGTCTACGGGCGAGCAGTACTTC,CASSPFEQGSTGEQYF,-,TRBV18,TRBJ2-7,-
TGTGCCAGCAGTTTCGGTCGACAGGGCGGCGAGCAGTACTTC,CASSFGRQGGEQYF,TRBD1,TRBV6-5,TRBJ2-7,few
TGCAGTGCATCAGGGACCAAAAACATTCAGTACTTC,CSASGTKNIQYF,-,TRBV20-1,TRBJ2-4,-
TGTGCCAGCGGTCAATGGAACACCGGGGAGCTGTTTTTT,CASGQWNTGELFF,-,TRBV27,TRBJ2-2,few
TGTGCCAGCAGATTGGACAGGGGGGCCTACAATGAGCAGTTCTTC,CASRLDRGAYNEQFF,TRBD1,TRBV6-1,TRBJ2-1,-
TGTGCCAGCAGCGGAGGGGGTGGAGCTGAGCAGTTCTTC,CASSGGGGAEQFF,-,TRBV9,TRBJ2-1,few
TGTGCCAGCAGTGTAGCGGGTTACGAGCAGTACTTC,CASSVAGYEQYF,TRBD2,TRBV28,TRBJ2-7,few
TGTGCCAGCAGAACCGGGGAGCCCTACGAGCAGTACTTC,CASRTGEPYEQYF,-,TRBV6-1,TRBJ2-7,-
TGTGCCATGTCGGATCCGGGACGGAACACAGATACGCAGTATTTT,CAMSDPGRNTDTQYF,-,TRBV10-3,TRBJ2-3,-
TGTGCCAGCAGCCCGCCCTTTCGCTCAGTTAGGGCCAATGAGCAGTTCTTC,CASSPPFRSVRANEQFF,-,TRBV7-9,TRBJ2-1,many
TGCAGTGCGCAGAAGTTCTCCTACAATGAGCAGTTCTTC,CSAQKFSYNEQFF,-,TRBV20-1,TRBJ2-1,-
TGCGCCAGCAGCCCCGGACTAGCGGGGGGAGACCAGTACTTC,CASSPGLAGGDQYF,TRBD2,TRBV5-1,TRBJ2-5,-
TGCAGTGCTAGAGCAAACAGGGGGCTCTCCTACAATGAGCAGTTCTTC,CSARANRGLSYNEQFF,TRBD1,TRBV20-1,TRBJ2-1,-
TGTGCCAGCAGCCAAAGGACAGGGGGCAATCAGCCCCAGCATTTT,CASSQRTGGNQPQHF,TRBD1,TRBV4-2,TRBJ1-5,many
TGTGCCAGCAGCCAAGGACTAGCGGCCTACAATGAGCAGTTCTTC,CASSQGLAAYNEQFF,TRBD2,TRBV7-3,TRBJ2-1,many
TGTGCCAGCAGCCCTGGGACAGGGGCATATACGCAGTATTTT,CASSPGTGAYTQYF,TRBD1,TRBV9,TRBJ2-3,many
TGTGCCATCAGTGATTCCGGGACAGACACCTACGAGCAGTACTTC,CAISDSGTDTYEQYF,TRBD1,TRBV10-3,TRBJ2-7,-
TGCAGTGCTAGAGTTTTGCCAGAGAACTACGAGCAGTACTTC,CSARVLPENYEQYF,-,TRBV20-1,TRBJ2-7,-
TGCGCCAGCAGCGGAAAAAATACAGGGGGCCACGAGCAGTACTTC,CASSGKNTGGHEQYF,TRBD1,TRBV5-1,TRBJ2-7,-
TGTGCCAGCAATCCGACAGGGCGAACTGAAGCTTTCTTT,CASNPTGRTEAFF,TRBD1,TRBV2,TRBJ1-1,-